This T cell receptor (beta chain) derives from a study of T cell repertoires in cytomegalovirus infection. Study-level findings and limits: The study identified carriers of CMV plus the relevant HLA from cumulative public TCR beta family frequency.

This clonotype was detected ten times or more. What it binds is unknown. TCRdb re-called the reads with MiXCR, one entry per CDR3 protein. The sample lists more than 150,000 distinct CDR3 sequences; about 20% were seen once. Looked up from germline, CDR1 is SGHTA and CDR2 is FQGNSA. V was cut by 7 bases and J by 7 bases, with 20 bases left in between. The CDR3 totals 15 residues. The chain links TRBV7-2 to TRBJ2-1; D is perhaps TRBD2 (6 bases). Sequencing was done on a sample of PBMCs. This receptor was obtained from a human donor in good health (CMV status not recorded). Some clones in this sample may be carry-over from other donors' samples. CDR3 residues: CASTLRRGGRNEQFF. CDR3 DNA: TGTGCCAGCACGCTTCGGCGGGGTGGGAGGAATGAGCAGTTCTTC.